This is a list of T cell receptor beta chains from one sample in a study of response to subunit inactivated influenza vaccine. TCRdb redid the calling of the RT-PCR reads with MiXCR, one entry per CDR3 protein. In the table there are a few hundred thousand distinct CDR3 sequences, roughly 11% of which are singletons. This sample comprised PBMCs from blood, obtained 35 to 45 days after vaccination. These receptors were taken from a man aged 45-60 years who received an inactivated influenza vaccine. Both conserved end residues are trimmed from each CDR3. Fields, in order: D gene, J gene, CDR3 length, clone size, V gene, CDR3 protein. The D gene is left open where the match is weak. Size values are once, few and many counts, or a class for expanded clones, and some rows have none.

>-|TRBJ2-7|10|many|TRBV6-5
ASSPTPYEQY
>TRBD1|TRBJ1-1|11|few|TRBV29-1
SAGTVLHTEAF
>-|TRBJ1-5|14|few|TRBV4-2
ASSLMNGGSNQPQH
>-|TRBJ2-3|13|-|TRBV24-1
ATSTSDGYTDTQY
>-|TRBJ2-1|11|few|TRBV9
ASSVSRDNEQF
>-|TRBJ2-1|12|many|TRBV20-1
SARALLRNNEQF
>-|TRBJ2-1|12|-|TRBV6-5
ASSYSGQFDEQF
>TRBD2|TRBJ2-7|12|many|TRBV20-1
SARPTSVAYEQY
>-|TRBJ2-2|14|few|TRBV20-1
SARRDTLANTGELF
>-|TRBJ1-3|13|few|TRBV5-1
ASSVGSNVGNTIY
>TRBD2|TRBJ2-7|12|-|TRBV20-1
SARTSGRGSEQY
>-|TRBJ2-5|12|once|TRBV24-1
ATSGRGPQDTQY
>-|TRBJ1-6|13|-|TRBV20-1
SALPGTRRNSPLH
>-|TRBJ2-1|14|-|TRBV12-3/TRBV12-4
ASSLVEGLTYNEQF
>-|TRBJ2-1|12|many|TRBV29-1
SVDRRSSYNEQF
>-|TRBJ1-1|11|-|TRBV14
ASSQERGGKTF
>-|TRBJ1-4|12|-|TRBV25-1
ASSEWSENEKLF
>TRBD2|TRBJ2-3|15|-|TRBV10-1
ASSESVASGPQDTQY
>-|TRBJ1-4|14|few|TRBV11-2
ASSRGVARTNEKLF
>-|TRBJ2-1|15|-|TRBV20-1
SATGEGSRAPYNEQF
>-|TRBJ2-2|18|-|TRBV12-3/TRBV12-4
ASSWGIYLRDNTNTGELF
>TRBD1|TRBJ1-1|12|few|TRBV12-3/TRBV12-4
ASRRGQGATEAF
>-|TRBJ2-2|12|few|TRBV3-1
ASSQGSGVGELF
>-|TRBJ2-1|13|few|TRBV28
ASRPGAVGYNEQF
>TRBD1|TRBJ2-1|14|many|TRBV7-8
ASSATGGFSYNEQF
>TRBD1|TRBJ1-4|13|-|TRBV4-1
ASSQTTGANEKLF
>TRBD1|TRBJ2-2|15|-|TRBV7-6
ASSLVPRTGNAGELF
>-|TRBJ2-1|13|many|TRBV11-2
ASSSDSGTYNEQF
>TRBD2|TRBJ2-1|13|many|TRBV9
ASSGTSGRAYEQF
>TRBD1|TRBJ1-1|11|few|TRBV20-1
SPTGGLNTEAF
>-|TRBJ1-6|10|many|TRBV20-1
SARETFSPLH
>-|TRBJ1-1|14|few|TRBV6-5
ASSYFIDRPSTEAF
>TRBD1|TRBJ2-1|13|few|TRBV20-1
SALQTGGRYNEQF
>-|TRBJ2-1|11|many|TRBV5-1
ASSLAVDNEQF
>-|TRBJ2-7|11|-|TRBV7-6
ASSVRVAYEQY